This is a list of T cell receptor beta chains from one sample in a study of blood T cell repertoires in COVID-19. The data were produced by immunoSEQ multiplex PCR, yet TCRdb's version contains in-frame clones alone and is incomplete. The table records about 370,000 clones, roughly 90% of them present only once. The sample comprised peripheral blood. The receptor source for this set is a woman in her thirties with COVID-19, enrolled during active disease. Both conserved end residues are part of each CDR3. Each record gives: J gene, V gene, D gene, CDR3 length, clone size, CDR3 protein, CDR3 DNA. D genes are given only for firm matches. Not all rows give a size; the values are once, few, many and, for expanded clones, a class.

TRBJ2-2,TRBV7-2,-,15,-,CASSSRTTRAGELFF,TGTGCCAGCAGCAGTCGGACTACAAGGGCGGGGGAGCTGTTTTTT
TRBJ2-5,TRBV12-3/TRBV12-4,-,11,-,CASSFSGTQYF,TGTGCCAGCAGTTTTTCCGGGACCCAGTACTTC
TRBJ2-2,TRBV4-1,-,17,once,CASSPGGKGGNTGELFF,TGCGCCAGCAGCCCAGGGGGAAAGGGGGGAAACACCGGGGAGCTGTTTTTT
TRBJ1-2,TRBV7-8,TRBD1,16,-,CASSLNRDRGTHGYTF,TGTGCCAGCAGCCTGAACCGGGACAGGGGGACCCATGGCTACACCTTC
TRBJ2-7,TRBV7-2,TRBD2,15,-,CASSQGTSGGYEQYF,TGTGCCAGCAGCCAAGGGACTAGCGGGGGCTACGAGCAGTACTTC
TRBJ2-7,TRBV6-5,TRBD1,14,-,CASTKGTGPYEQYF,TGTGCCAGCACCAAGGGGACAGGGCCCTACGAGCAGTACTTC
TRBJ2-3,TRBV7-7,-,18,-,CASSLGPRTGPWTDTQYF,TGTGCTAGCAGCTTAGGTCCGCGAACAGGGCCATGGACAGATACGCAGTATTTT
TRBJ1-4,TRBV4-1,TRBD1,17,-,CASSHPSNRGRVEKLFF,TGCGCCAGCAGCCACCCCAGTAACAGGGGGCGGGTTGAAAAACTGTTTTTT
TRBJ1-1,TRBV18,TRBD1,16,-,CASSPRARGSNTEAFF,TGTGCCAGCTCACCACGGGCCAGGGGGTCGAACACTGAAGCTTTCTTT
TRBJ2-7,TRBV11-2,TRBD1,15,-,CASSFGTGTSYEQYF,TGTGCCAGCAGCTTCGGGACAGGCACCTCCTACGAGCAGTACTTC
TRBJ1-1,TRBV10-1,-,13,-,CASSSNRNTEAFF,TGCGCCAGCAGCAGCAACAGGAACACTGAAGCTTTCTTT
TRBJ1-5,TRBV28,-,12,once,CATRSSNQPQHF,TGTGCCACCCGGTCTTCGAATCAGCCCCAGCATTTT
TRBJ2-4,TRBV7-2,-,14,-,CASSLAREKNIQYF,TGTGCCAGCAGCTTAGCGCGGGAAAAAAACATTCAGTACTTC
TRBJ2-5,TRBV5-5,-,15,-,CASSLVSGPGETQYF,TGTGCCAGCAGCTTGGTGTCAGGCCCGGGGGAGACCCAGTACTTC
TRBJ2-1,TRBV7-2,TRBD2,16,-,CASSLVTGGMYNEQFF,TGTGCCAGCAGCTTGGTCACGGGGGGGATGTACAATGAGCAGTTCTTC
TRBJ2-1,TRBV5-1,-,15,once,CASRPAQGNFNEQFF,TGCGCCAGCAGGCCGGCCCAGGGGAATTTTAATGAGCAGTTCTTC
TRBJ2-7,TRBV10-3,TRBD1,15,-,CAISAGTGVFYEQYF,TGTGCCATCAGCGCCGGGACAGGGGTTTTCTACGAGCAGTACTTC
TRBJ2-3,TRBV3-1/TRBV3-2,-,15,-,CASSREGGSTDTQYF,TGTGCCAGCAGCCGCGAAGGGGGTAGCACAGATACGCAGTATTTT
TRBJ1-3,TRBV4-1,-,15,few,CASSQDPGAGNTIYF,TGCGCCAGCAGCCAAGACCCAGGGGCTGGAAACACCATATATTTT
TRBJ2-7,TRBV7-2,-,13,once,CASSKEAGHEQYF,TGTGCCAGCAGCAAAGAGGCGGGCCACGAGCAGTACTTC
TRBJ1-4,TRBV4-1,-,15,-,CASSRGQGGNEKLFF,TGCGCCAGCAGCCGGGGTCAGGGTGGAAATGAAAAACTGTTTTTT
TRBJ2-5,TRBV18,-,12,-,CASSPLQETQYF,TGTGCCAGCTCACCACTACAAGAGACCCAGTACTTC
TRBJ1-1,TRBV11-3,-,15,-,CASSLAGTPNTEAFF,TGTGCCAGCAGCTTAGCTGGGACACCGAACACTGAAGCTTTCTTT
TRBJ1-1,TRBV19,-,14,-,CASSILGGGTEAFF,TGTGCCAGTAGTATTCTAGGGGGTGGCACTGAAGCTTTCTTT
TRBJ1-2,TRBV12-3/TRBV12-4,-,13,once,CASSLGPATGYTF,TGTGCCAGCAGTTTGGGGCCAGCTACTGGCTACACCTTC
TRBJ1-1,TRBV30,-,14,few,CAWRRKGMTGEAFF,TGTGCCTGGAGACGAAAAGGCATGACGGGTGAAGCTTTCTTT
TRBJ2-1,TRBV6-2/TRBV6-3,-,16,-,CASSYPRGTLRNEQFF,TGTGCCAGCAGTTACCCCCGGGGGACTTTGCGGAATGAGCAGTTCTTC
TRBJ2-1,TRBV6-5,-,15,-,CASRYTGLGFNEQFF,TGTGCCAGCAGATATACGGGACTTGGATTCAATGAGCAGTTCTTC
TRBJ2-3,TRBV10-3,TRBD2,16,-,CAIRGSRGASTDTQYF,TGTGCCATCAGGGGCTCGCGGGGGGCTAGCACAGATACGCAGTATTTT
TRBJ2-2,TRBV7-8,TRBD1,15,-,CASRNGQGWSGELFF,TGTGCCAGCAGGAATGGACAGGGATGGAGCGGGGAGCTGTTTTTT
TRBJ1-3,TRBV3-1/TRBV3-2,-,16,-,CASSKLTAISGNTIYF,TGTGCCAGCAGCAAATTGACAGCTATCTCTGGAAACACCATATATTTT
TRBJ2-7,TRBV10-3,-,14,-,CAISDIAGAYEQYF,TGTGCCATCAGTGATATTGCCGGGGCCTACGAGCAGTACTTC
TRBJ1-5,TRBV19,-,15,-,CASRWGTRRYQPQHF,TGTGCCAGTAGGTGGGGGACAAGAAGGTATCAGCCCCAGCATTTT
TRBJ1-5,TRBV6-2/TRBV6-3,TRBD1,14,-,CASSLDRGGQPQHF,TGTGCCAGCAGTCTGGACAGGGGTGGGCAGCCCCAGCATTTT
TRBJ2-3,TRBV5-1,TRBD2,16,once,CASSLGSGGAQDTQYF,TGCGCCAGCAGCCTTGGTAGCGGGGGGGCCCAGGATACGCAGTATTTT
TRBJ2-3,TRBV28,TRBD2,16,-,CASRSPTSGGTDTQYF,TGTGCCAGCCGATCCCCAACTAGCGGGGGCACAGATACGCAGTATTTT
TRBJ2-5,TRBV2,-,12,-,CATRREQETQYF,TGTGCCACCCGCCGGGAACAAGAGACCCAGTACTTC
TRBJ2-3,TRBV9,TRBD2,15,-,CASSVVAGGTDTQYF,TGTGCCAGCAGCGTAGTAGCGGGAGGGACAGATACGCAGTATTTT
TRBJ1-2,TRBV18,-,13,-,CASSPEEGWGYTF,TGTGCCAGCTCACCGGAGGAGGGCTGGGGCTACACCTTC
TRBJ2-5,TRBV2,-,14,-,CASSQQGIGETQYF,TGTGCCAGCAGCCAACAGGGTATCGGCGAGACCCAGTACTTC
TRBJ1-3,TRBV5-4,-,14,-,CASSLDSSGNTIYF,TGTGCCAGCAGCTTAGATAGCTCTGGAAACACCATATATTTT
TRBJ2-1,TRBV5-6,-,14,-,CASSLLTGYNEQFF,TGTGCCAGCAGCTTGCTCACAGGTTACAATGAGCAGTTCTTC